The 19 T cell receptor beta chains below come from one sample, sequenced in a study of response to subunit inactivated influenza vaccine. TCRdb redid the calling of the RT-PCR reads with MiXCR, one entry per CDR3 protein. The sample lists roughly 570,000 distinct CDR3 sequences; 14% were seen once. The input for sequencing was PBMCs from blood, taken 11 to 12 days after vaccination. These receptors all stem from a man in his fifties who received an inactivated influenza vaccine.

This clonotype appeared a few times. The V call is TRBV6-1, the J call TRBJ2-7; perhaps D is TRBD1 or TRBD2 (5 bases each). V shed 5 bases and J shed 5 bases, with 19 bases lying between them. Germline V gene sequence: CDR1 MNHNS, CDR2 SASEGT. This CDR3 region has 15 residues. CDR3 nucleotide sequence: TGTGCCAGCAGTCCACTTCAGGGAGTAAAAAACGAGCAGTACTTC. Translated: CASSPLQGVKNEQYF.

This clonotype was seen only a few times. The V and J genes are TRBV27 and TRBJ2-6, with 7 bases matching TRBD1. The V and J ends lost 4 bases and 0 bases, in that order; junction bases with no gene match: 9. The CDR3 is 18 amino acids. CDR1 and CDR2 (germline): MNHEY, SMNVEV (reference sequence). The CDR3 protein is CASSSYRGFSSGANVLTF. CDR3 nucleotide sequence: TGTGCCAGCAGTTCTTACAGGGGATTTAGCTCTGGGGCCAACGTCCTGACTTTC.

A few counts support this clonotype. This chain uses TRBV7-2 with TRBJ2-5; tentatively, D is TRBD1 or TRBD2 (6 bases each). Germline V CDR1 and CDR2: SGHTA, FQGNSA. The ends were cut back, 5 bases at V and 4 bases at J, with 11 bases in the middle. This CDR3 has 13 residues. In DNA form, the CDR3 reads TGTGCCAGCAGCCCCACGGGGGCAGAGACCCAGTACTTC. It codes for CASSPTGAETQYF.

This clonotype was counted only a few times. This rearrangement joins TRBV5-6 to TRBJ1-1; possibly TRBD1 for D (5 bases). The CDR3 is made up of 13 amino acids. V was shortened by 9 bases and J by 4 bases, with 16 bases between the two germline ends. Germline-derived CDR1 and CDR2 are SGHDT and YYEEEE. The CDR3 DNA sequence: TGTGCCATGGGGCAGGCCGGTCGCACTGAAGCTTTCTTT. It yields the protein CAMGQAGRTEAFF.

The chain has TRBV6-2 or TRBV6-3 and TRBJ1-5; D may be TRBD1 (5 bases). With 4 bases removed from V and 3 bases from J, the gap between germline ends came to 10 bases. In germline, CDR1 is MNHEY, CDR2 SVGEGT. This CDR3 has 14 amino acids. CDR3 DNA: TGTGCCAGCAGTTGGGACGTCTACAATCAGCCCCAGCATTTT. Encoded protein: CASSWDVYNQPQHF.

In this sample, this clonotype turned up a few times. DNA of the CDR3: TGTGCCAGTCGACAGGGACCGGGGTATAATTCACCCCTCCACTTT. Its translation is CASRQGPGYNSPLHF. The rearrangement joins TRBV19 to TRBJ1-6; 7 nucleotides match TRBD1. This CDR3 comprises 15 residues. In germline, CDR1 is LNHDA, CDR2 SQIVND (reference sequence). Losses at the gene ends were 8 bases for V and 4 bases for J; bases not matched to a gene: 8.

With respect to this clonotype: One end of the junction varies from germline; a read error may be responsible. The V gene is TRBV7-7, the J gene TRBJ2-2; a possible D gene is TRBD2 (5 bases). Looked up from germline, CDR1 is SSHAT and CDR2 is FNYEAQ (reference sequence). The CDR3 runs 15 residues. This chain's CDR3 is CASSPQPSGTGELFF. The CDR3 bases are TGTGCTAGCAGCCCTCAGCCTTCGGGGACCGGGGAGCTGTTTTTT.

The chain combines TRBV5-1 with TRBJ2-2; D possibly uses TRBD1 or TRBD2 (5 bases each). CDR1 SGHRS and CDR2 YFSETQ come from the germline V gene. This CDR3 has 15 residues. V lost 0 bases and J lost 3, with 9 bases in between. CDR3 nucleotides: TGCGCCAGCAGCTTGGGTGGGACGTACACCGGGGAGCTGTTTTTT. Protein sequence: CASSLGGTYTGELFF.

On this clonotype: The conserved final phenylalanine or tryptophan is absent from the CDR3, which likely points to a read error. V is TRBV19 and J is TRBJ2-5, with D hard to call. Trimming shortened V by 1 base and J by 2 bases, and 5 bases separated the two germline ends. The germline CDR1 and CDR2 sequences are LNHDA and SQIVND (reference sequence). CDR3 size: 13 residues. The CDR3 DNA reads TGTGCCAGTAGTATAGGTCAGCAAGAGACCCAGTACCTC. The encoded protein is CASSIGQQETQYL.

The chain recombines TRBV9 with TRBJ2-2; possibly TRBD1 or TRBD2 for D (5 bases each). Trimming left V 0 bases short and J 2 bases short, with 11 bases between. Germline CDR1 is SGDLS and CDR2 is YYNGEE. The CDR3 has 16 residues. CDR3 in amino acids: CASSVGGSANTGELFF. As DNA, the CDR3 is TGTGCCAGCAGCGTAGGGGGGTCAGCCAACACCGGGGAGCTGTTTTTT.

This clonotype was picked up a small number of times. CDR3 sequence (DNA): TGTGCCAGCAGCTTGGCTCTGTCCATACAGGGGTCTCAGCCCCAGCATTTT. Translating it yields CASSLALSIQGSQPQHF. The genes are TRBV5-5 and TRBJ1-5, with 7 positions matching TRBD1. In germline, CDR1 is SGHKS, CDR2 YYEKEE (reference sequence). V gave up 0 bases and J gave up 6 bases; unmatched junction bases: 12. The CDR3 covers 17 residues.

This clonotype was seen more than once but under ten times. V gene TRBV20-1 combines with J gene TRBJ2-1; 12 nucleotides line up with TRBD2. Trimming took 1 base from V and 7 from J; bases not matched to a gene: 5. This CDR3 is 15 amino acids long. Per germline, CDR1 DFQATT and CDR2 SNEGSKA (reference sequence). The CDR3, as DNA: TGCAGTGCTAGAGCCCTAGCGGGGGGGAGGAATGAGCAGTTCTTC. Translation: CSARALAGGRNEQFF.

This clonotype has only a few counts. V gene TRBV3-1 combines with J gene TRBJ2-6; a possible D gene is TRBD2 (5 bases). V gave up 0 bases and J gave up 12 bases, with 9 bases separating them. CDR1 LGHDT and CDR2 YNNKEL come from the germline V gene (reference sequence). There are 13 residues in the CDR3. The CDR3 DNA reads TGTGCCAGCAGCCAAGATGCGGGCCCCGTCCTGACTTTC. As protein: CASSQDAGPVLTF.

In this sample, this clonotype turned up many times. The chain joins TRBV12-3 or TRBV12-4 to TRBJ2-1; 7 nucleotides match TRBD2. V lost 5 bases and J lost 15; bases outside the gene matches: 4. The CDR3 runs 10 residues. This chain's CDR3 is CASSDGTTFF. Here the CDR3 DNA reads TGTGCCAGCAGTGACGGGACTACGTTCTTC.

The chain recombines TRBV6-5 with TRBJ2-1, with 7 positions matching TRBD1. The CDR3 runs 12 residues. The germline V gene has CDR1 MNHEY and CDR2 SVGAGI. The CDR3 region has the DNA TGTGGCACGGGACAGAGATACAATGAGCAGTTCTTC. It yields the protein CGTGQRYNEQFF.

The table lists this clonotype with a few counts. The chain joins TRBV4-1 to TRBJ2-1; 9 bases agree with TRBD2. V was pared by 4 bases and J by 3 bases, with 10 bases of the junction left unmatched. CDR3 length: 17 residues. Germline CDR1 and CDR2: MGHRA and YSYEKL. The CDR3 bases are TGCGCCAGCAGCCCCGCCCTTAGCGGGGGCGGCTACAATGAGCAGTTCTTC. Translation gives CASSPALSGGGYNEQFF.

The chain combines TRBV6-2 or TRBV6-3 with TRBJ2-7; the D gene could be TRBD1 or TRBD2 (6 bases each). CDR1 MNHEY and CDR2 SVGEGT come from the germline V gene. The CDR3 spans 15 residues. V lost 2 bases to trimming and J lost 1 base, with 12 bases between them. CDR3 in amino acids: CASSYVPGASYEQYF. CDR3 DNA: TGTGCCAGCAGTTACGTCCCGGGGGCTTCCTACGAGCAGTACTTC.

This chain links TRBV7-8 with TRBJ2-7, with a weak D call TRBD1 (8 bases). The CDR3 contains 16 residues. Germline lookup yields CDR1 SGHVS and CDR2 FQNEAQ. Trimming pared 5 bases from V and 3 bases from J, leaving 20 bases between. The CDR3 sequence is CASSLFGQGGNYEQYF. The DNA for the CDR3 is TGTGCCAGCAGCCTCTTCGGACAGGGAGGGAACTACGAGCAGTACTTC.

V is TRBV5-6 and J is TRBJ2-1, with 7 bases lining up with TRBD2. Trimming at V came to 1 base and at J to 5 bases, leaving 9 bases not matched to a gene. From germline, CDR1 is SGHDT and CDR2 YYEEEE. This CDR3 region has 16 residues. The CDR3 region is CASSLKGLGTNNEQFF. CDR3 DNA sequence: TGTGCCAGCAGCTTGAAAGGGCTTGGGACTAACAATGAGCAGTTCTTC.